This T cell receptor (beta chain) was found in a study of blood T cell repertoires in COVID-19. Study information: T cells, B-cell-depleted T cells, or PBMCs supplied cDNA or gDNA.

Methods used by the authors: Researchers report that nucleated cell counts were estimated from reference gene primer amplification. Profiling relied on immunoSEQ multiplex PCR, and the TCRdb table lists in-frame clones only, not all of them. V and J calls and clone size come straight from that table; D and trimming were deduced from the DNA. The sample shows over 150,000 clones, 76% of them seen only once. V lost 0 bases and J lost 1, with 7 bases in between. CDR3 length: 14 residues. Germline V lookup: CDR1 LNHDA, CDR2 SQIVND (reference sequence). Sequences were obtained from peripheral blood. This TCR was recovered from a woman aged 80 or older with acute or convalescent COVID-19. This sequence joins TRBV19 and TRBJ2-7; possibly TRBD1 for D (5 bases). The CDR3 sequence is CASSIDQGSYEQYF. For the CDR3, the DNA is TGTGCCAGTAGTATAGATCAGGGTTCCTACGAGCAGTACTTC.